This T cell receptor beta chain stems from a study of blood T cell repertoires in COVID-19. Produced via immunoSEQ multiplex PCR; TCRdb's table is partial and in-frame only. The sample yields roughly 210,000 clones, around 84% seen once. Germline V gives CDR1 LNHDA, CDR2 SQIVND (reference sequence). The trim removed 3 bases at V and 12 bases at J, leaving 14 bases unmatched. The CDR3 extends over 16 amino acids. Sequenced material: peripheral blood. This receptor was taken from a woman aged 80 or over with COVID-19, enrolled during active disease. J is TRBJ1-6 and V is TRBV19; TRBD1 matches at 7 bases. The CDR3 reads CASSMGQQGRSEPLHF. The CDR3 DNA follows: TGTGCCAGTAGTATGGGCCAACAGGGGAGGTCGGAACCCCTCCACTTT.